The 5 T cell receptor beta chains below were found in one sample sequenced in a study of CD8 T cells in Susac syndrome. Random-hexamer reverse transcription was applied to about 0.45 to 1 ug RNA. TCRdb ran MiXCR on the immunoSEQ multiplex PCR reads and lists one entry per CDR3 protein. This sample has some 160,000 distinct CDR3 sequences, with 95% found just once. Sequenced material: CD4+ T cells from PBMCs. The source of these receptors is a human donor with Susac syndrome.

The V call is TRBV18, the J call TRBJ2-7; D may be TRBD1 (6 bases). The germline gives CDR1 KGHSH, CDR2 LQKENI. Trimming took 8 bases from V and 1 from J, leaving 12 bases between them. The CDR3 loop spans 13 amino acids. The chain's CDR3 is CASQGTGSYEQYF. The CDR3 DNA follows: TGTGCCAGCCAGGGGACGGGATCCTACGAGCAGTACTTC.

The CDR3 protein is CASSQVFGIQYF. CDR3 DNA sequence: TGCGCCAGCAGCCAAGTTTTTGGTATTCAGTACTTC. J is TRBJ2-4 and V is TRBV4-1; no firm D call. The ends were cut back, 1 base at V and 10 bases at J, with 8 bases in the middle. The CDR3 sequence is 12 residues long. Germline-derived CDR1 and CDR2 are MGHRA and YSYEKL.

This clonotype came up once. The V gene is TRBV12-3 or TRBV12-4, the J gene TRBJ1-2, with 9 nucleotides matching TRBD1. The junction had 7 bases not matched to a gene; V was cut back by 3 bases and J by 8 bases. The CDR3 consists of 14 residues. CDR3 amino acids: CASSLLDRGYGYTF. The CDR3 nucleotides read TGTGCCAGCAGTTTGCTGGACAGGGGTTACGGCTACACCTTC.

The J gene is TRBJ1-5, the V gene TRBV19; a weak D match, TRBD1 (5 bases). Germline CDR1 and CDR2: LNHDA and SQIVND (reference sequence). CDR3 length: 14 residues. V dropped 6 bases and J dropped 4 bases, with 13 bases sitting between them. The CDR3 DNA sequence: TGTGCCAGTAGACCGACAGCCCCAAATCAGCCCCAGCATTTT. This codes for CASRPTAPNQPQHF.

The chain recombines TRBV5-4 with TRBJ1-6, with D hard to call. Trimming pared 3 bases from V and 3 bases from J, leaving 13 bases between. The CDR3 contains 16 residues. Germline lookup yields CDR1 SGHNT and CDR2 YYREEE (reference sequence). CDR3 bases: TGTGCCAGCAGCTCGGGTGGCCTGCTCTATAATTCACCCCTCCACTTT. Translation gives CASSSGGLLYNSPLHF.